The 10 T cell receptor beta chains in this list originate from one sample, sequenced in a study of T-cell reconstitution after alpha-beta-depleted transplantation in children. It was with unique molecular identifiers that the TCRbeta library was prepared. Using its own MiXCR run on the PCR reads, TCRdb lists one record per CDR3 protein. In the table there are approximately 130,000 distinct CDR3 sequences, 9.5% to 10% of which are singletons. The starting material was PBMCs, mostly from graft donor cells, obtained 180 days after TCRalphabeta/CD19-depleted stem cell transplant. The origin of the receptors is a girl younger than two who had a stem cell transplant for combined immunodeficiency, so the T cells may come from the graft donor.

This clonotype has only a few counts. This rearrangement joins TRBV12-3 or TRBV12-4 to TRBJ1-6; TRBD1 matches at 7 bases. This CDR3 has 15 residues. The V gene end was trimmed by 5 bases and the J gene end by 8 bases; junction bases not matched to a gene: 9. CDR3 loop: CASSRDRDWDSPLHF. DNA of the CDR3: TGTGCCAGCAGTCGCGACAGGGATTGGGATTCACCCCTCCACTTT.

This clonotype was counted a few times. The chain combines TRBV20-1 with TRBJ1-6; D is unresolved. The germline V and J ends were trimmed by 1 base and 2 bases, with 12 bases remaining between them. The germline CDR1 and CDR2 sequences are DFQATT and SNEGSKA (reference sequence). This CDR3 spans 16 amino acids. The CDR3, as DNA: TGCAGTGCTAGAGTGCGGGGTAACGCCTATAATTCACCCCTCCACTTT. The encoded protein is CSARVRGNAYNSPLHF.

The table lists this clonotype with a few counts. The rearrangement links TRBV7-2 to TRBJ2-3, with 13 nucleotides matching TRBD2. The CDR3 is made up of 17 amino acids. Looked up from germline, CDR1 is SGHTA and CDR2 is FQGNSA. The V gene end was trimmed by 2 bases and the J gene end by 4 bases; junction bases not matched to a gene: 6. This CDR3 is CASSLTRTSGGADTQYF. DNA for the CDR3: TGTGCCAGCAGCTTAACCCGGACTAGCGGGGGAGCAGATACGCAGTATTTT.

This sequence joins TRBV10-3 and TRBJ2-7; D is unresolved. The germline CDR1 and CDR2 sequences are ENHRY and SYGVKD. The CDR3 has 14 amino acids. Trimming cost V 6 bases and J 0 bases, with 12 bases left between them. CDR3 nucleotides: TGTGCCATCAGGAGGTCAGCCCTCTCCTACGAGCAGTACTTC. Translating gives CAIRRSALSYEQYF.

In this sample, this clonotype turned up a few times. The chain has TRBV20-1 and TRBJ2-7, with 12 positions matching TRBD2. This CDR3 spans 14 amino acids. Germline CDR1 is DFQATT and CDR2 is SNEGSKA (reference sequence). The V and J ends lost 5 bases and 7 bases, in that order; junction bases with no gene match: 9. CDR3 bases: TGCAGTGCTTTCAAGACTAGCGGGGGTGGGGAGCAGTACTTC. This codes for CSAFKTSGGGEQYF.

Many counts were recorded for this clonotype. The chain employs TRBV20-1 and TRBJ2-7; D is uncertain. The germline V gene has CDR1 DFQATT and CDR2 SNEGSKA (reference sequence). The CDR3 loop spans 12 amino acids. V lost 1 base to trimming and J lost 3 bases, with 7 bases between them. The CDR3 nucleotides are TGCAGTGCTAGAGCCCCTAGCTACGAGCAGTACTTC. Translated: CSARAPSYEQYF.

This clonotype was observed a handful of times. The chain employs TRBV29-1 and TRBJ1-1; 9 positions agree with TRBD1. The CDR3 has 13 residues. V lost 6 bases, J lost 1 base, and 3 bases stayed unmatched. CDR1 is SQVTM, CDR2 ANQGSEA, per germline. CDR3 in amino acids: CSVGTGRNTEAFF. For the CDR3, the DNA is TGCAGCGTGGGGACAGGGCGGAACACTGAAGCTTTCTTT. Together with reference TRBV29-1 and TRBJ1-1, the CDR3 gives the full variable domain: SAVISQKPSRDICQRGTSLTIQCQVDSQVTMMFWYRQQPGQSLTLIATANQGSEATYESGFVIDKFPISRPNLTFSTLTVSNMSPEDSSIYLCSVGTGRNTEAFFGQGTRLTVV.

This chain links TRBV12-3 or TRBV12-4 with TRBJ2-7; D is unclear. V was clipped by 2 bases and J by 5 bases, with 4 bases between them. CDR3 length: 11 residues. Written as DNA, the CDR3 is TGTGCCAGCAGTTTATGGGACGAGCAGTACTTC. This sequence encodes CASSLWDEQYF.

There are a few counts of this clonotype. The J gene is TRBJ1-6, the V gene TRBV12-3 or TRBV12-4; tentative D call: TRBD1 (5 bases). V was shortened by 0 bases and J by 9 bases, with 9 bases between the two germline ends. The CDR3 is made up of 14 amino acids. CDR3 nucleotide sequence: TGTGCCAGCAGTTTAGCTCAGGGCCCTTCACCCCTCCACTTT. It encodes CASSLAQGPSPLHF.

The chain combines TRBV24-1 with TRBJ2-1; unclear D gene. V was pared by 4 bases and J by 8 bases, with 20 bases between. CDR1 and CDR2 from the germline V gene are KGHDR and SFDVKD. The CDR3 runs to 16 residues. Written as DNA, the CDR3 is TGTGCCACCAGTGACTTCCAGTCAAGGGATGTGTATGAGCAGTTCTTC. Translation: CATSDFQSRDVYEQFF.